This TCR beta chain was captured by sequencing in a study of PD-1 blockade in classical Hodgkin lymphoma. Study results and limitations: Baseline TCR diversity was reportedly lower in newly diagnosed patients than healthy donors. Exclusion applied to patients who initiated nivolumab less than 1 year following ASCT. Diversity in CD4+ TCRs, unlike that measured in CD8+ TCRs, had risen significantly by C4D1.

Germline-derived CDR1 and CDR2 are SGHRS and YFSETQ. The V and J ends lost 1 base and 2 bases respectively, with 10 bases between them. This CDR3 is built from 14 residues. A remark on this clone: Its specificity is unknown.

Sequenced by immunoSEQ multiplex PCR; TCRdb stores in-frame clones only, minus some. The sample lists about 100,000 clones; around 80% were seen once. Every one of the patients relapsed after autologous stem cell transplantation (brentuximab vedotin exposure was variable). Patients had relapsed/refractory classical Hodgkin lymphoma with complete response, partial response or progressive disease as best response. The V call is TRBV5-1, the J call TRBJ2-7; perhaps TRBD1 as D (5 bases). The material sequenced was peripheral blood mononuclear cells (PBMCs), taken at baseline. The sequence was obtained from a human donor with classical Hodgkin lymphoma. This CDR3 is CASSLKGSTYEQYF. The CDR3 DNA follows: TGCGCCAGCAGCTTGAAGGGGTCCACCTACGAGCAGTACTTC.